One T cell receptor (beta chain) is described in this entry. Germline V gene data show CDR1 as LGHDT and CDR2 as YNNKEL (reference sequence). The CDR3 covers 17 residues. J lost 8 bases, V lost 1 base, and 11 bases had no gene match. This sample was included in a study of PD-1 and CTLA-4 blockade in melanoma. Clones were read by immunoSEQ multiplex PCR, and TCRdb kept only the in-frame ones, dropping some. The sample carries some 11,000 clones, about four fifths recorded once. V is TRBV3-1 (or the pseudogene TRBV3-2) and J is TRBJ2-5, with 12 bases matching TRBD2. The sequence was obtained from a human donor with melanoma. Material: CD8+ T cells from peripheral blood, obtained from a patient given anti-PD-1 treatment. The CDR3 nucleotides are TGTGCCAGCAGCCAAGGGGCTAGCGGGAGGGTCCTCCCCACCCAGTACTTC. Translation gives CASSQGASGRVLPTQYF.